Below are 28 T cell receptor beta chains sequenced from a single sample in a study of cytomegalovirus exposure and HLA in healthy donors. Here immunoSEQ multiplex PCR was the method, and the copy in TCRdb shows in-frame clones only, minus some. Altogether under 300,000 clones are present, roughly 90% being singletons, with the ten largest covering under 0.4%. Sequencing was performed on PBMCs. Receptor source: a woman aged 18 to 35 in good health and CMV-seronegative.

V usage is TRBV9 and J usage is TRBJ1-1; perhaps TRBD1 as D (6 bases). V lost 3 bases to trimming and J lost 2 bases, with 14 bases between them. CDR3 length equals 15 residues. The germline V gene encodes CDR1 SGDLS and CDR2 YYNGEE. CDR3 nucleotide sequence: TGTGCCAGCAGCGCTAGAGGGGGTACCAACACTGAAGCTTTCTTT. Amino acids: CASSARGGTNTEAFF.

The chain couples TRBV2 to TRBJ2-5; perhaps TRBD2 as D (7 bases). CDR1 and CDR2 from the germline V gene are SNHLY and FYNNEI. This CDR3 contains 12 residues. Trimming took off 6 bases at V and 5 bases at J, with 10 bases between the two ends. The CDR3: CASREGGETQYF. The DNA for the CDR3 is TGTGCCAGCAGGGAGGGGGGGGAGACCCAGTACTTC.

CDR3 sequence reads: CSVDDRGNYGYTF. Here the CDR3 DNA reads TGCAGCGTTGACGACAGGGGAAACTATGGCTACACCTTC. The chain couples TRBV29-1 to TRBJ1-2, with 8 bases identical to TRBD1. The junction had 2 bases not matched to a gene; V was cut back by 3 bases and J by 2 bases. The CDR3 length is 13 residues. Looked up from germline, CDR1 is SQVTM and CDR2 is ANQGSEA.

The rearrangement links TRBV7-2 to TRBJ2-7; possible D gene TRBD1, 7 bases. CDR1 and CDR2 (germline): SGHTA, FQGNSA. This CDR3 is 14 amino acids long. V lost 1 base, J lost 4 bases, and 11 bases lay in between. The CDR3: CASSLGRGRYEQYF. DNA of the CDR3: TGTGCCAGCAGCTTAGGCAGGGGGAGGTACGAGCAGTACTTC. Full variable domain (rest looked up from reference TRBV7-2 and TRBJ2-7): GAGVSQSPSNKVTEKGKDVELRCDPISGHTALYWYRQSLGQGLEFLIYFQGNSAPDKSGLPSDRFSAERTGGSVSTLTIQRTQQEDSAVYLCASSLGRGRYEQYFGPGTRLTVT.

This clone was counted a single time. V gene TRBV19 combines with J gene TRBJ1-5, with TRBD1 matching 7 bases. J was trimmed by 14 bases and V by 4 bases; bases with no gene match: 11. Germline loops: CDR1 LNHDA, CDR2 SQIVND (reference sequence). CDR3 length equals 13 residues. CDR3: CASSTRPGTAKHF. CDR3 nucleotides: TGTGCCAGTAGTACTCGTCCCGGGACAGCTAAGCATTTT. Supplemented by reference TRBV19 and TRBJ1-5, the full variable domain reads DGGITQSPKYLFRKEGQNVTLSCEQNLNHDAMYWYRQDPGQGLRLIYYSQIVNDFQKGDIAEGYSVSREKKESFPLTVTSAQKNPTAFYLCASSTRPGTAKHFGDGTRLSIL.

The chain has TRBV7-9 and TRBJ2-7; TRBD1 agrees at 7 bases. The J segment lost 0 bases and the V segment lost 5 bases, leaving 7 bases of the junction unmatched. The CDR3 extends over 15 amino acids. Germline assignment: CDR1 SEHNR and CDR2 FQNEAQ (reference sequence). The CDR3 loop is CASSPRGSSSYEQYV. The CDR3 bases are TGTGCCAGCAGCCCCAGGGGGAGCAGCTCCTACGAGCAGTACGTC.

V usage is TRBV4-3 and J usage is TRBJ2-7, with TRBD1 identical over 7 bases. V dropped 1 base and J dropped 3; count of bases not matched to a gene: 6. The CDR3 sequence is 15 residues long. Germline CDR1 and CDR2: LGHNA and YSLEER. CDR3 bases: TGCGCCAGCAGCCAAGGAACAGGGGCCCACTACGAGCAGTACTTC. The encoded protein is CASSQGTGAHYEQYF.

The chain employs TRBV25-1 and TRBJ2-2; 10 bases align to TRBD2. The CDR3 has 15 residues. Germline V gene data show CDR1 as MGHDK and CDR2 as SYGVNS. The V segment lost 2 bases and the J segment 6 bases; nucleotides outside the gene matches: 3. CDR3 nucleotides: TGTGCCAGCAGTGAAACTAGCGGGGCTGCCGGGGAGCTGTTTTTT. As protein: CASSETSGAAGELFF.

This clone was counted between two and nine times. In DNA form, the CDR3 reads TGTGCCAGTCACAGGGATCGGGGTGGCTACACCTTC. Translating it yields CASHRDRGGYTF. The rearrangement links TRBV6-5 to TRBJ1-2; D may be TRBD1 (6 bases). The length of the CDR3 is 12 residues. Looked up from germline, CDR1 is MNHEY and CDR2 is SVGAGI. The V gene lost 9 bases and the J gene lost 7 bases, with 15 bases spanning the gap.

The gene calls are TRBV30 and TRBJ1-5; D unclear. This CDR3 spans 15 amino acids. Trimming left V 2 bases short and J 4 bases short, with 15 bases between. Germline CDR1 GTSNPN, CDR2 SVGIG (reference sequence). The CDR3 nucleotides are TGTGCCTGGAGTCCGGGAACTGGGATTAATCAGCCCCAGCATTTT. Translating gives CAWSPGTGINQPQHF.

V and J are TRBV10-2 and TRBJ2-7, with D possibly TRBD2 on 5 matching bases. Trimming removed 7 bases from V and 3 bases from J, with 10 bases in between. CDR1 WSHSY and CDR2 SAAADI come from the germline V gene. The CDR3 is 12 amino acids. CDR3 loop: CASTDGGYEQYV. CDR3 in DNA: TGCGCCAGCACGGACGGAGGCTACGAGCAGTACGTC.

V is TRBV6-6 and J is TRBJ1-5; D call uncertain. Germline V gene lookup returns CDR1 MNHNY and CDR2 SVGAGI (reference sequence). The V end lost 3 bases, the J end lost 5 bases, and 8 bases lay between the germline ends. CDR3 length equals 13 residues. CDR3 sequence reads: CASSYDRDQPQHF. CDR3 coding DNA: TGTGCCAGCAGTTATGATCGAGATCAGCCCCAGCATTTT.

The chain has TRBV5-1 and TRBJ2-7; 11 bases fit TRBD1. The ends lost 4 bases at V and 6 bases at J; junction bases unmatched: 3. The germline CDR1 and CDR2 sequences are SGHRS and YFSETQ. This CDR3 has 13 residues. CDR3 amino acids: CASSPGTGGEQYV. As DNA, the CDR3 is TGCGCCAGCAGCCCCGGGACAGGGGGCGAGCAGTACGTC.

The CDR3 spells CASSPPKAGSYEQYF. CDR3 coding DNA: TGTGCCAGCTCACCACCTAAGGCAGGGTCCTACGAGCAGTACTTC. This rearrangement joins TRBV18 to TRBJ2-7; possible D gene TRBD1, 5 bases. Per the germline V gene, CDR1 is KGHSH and CDR2 is LQKENI. The CDR3 totals 15 residues. The germline V and J ends were trimmed by 0 bases and 1 base, with 10 bases remaining between them.

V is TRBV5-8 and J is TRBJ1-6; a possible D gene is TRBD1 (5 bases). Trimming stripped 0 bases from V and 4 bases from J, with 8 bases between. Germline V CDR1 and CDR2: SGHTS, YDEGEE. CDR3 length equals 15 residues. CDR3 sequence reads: CASSLVAGYNSPLHF. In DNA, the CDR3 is TGTGCCAGCAGCTTGGTGGCAGGGTATAATTCACCCCTCCACTTT.

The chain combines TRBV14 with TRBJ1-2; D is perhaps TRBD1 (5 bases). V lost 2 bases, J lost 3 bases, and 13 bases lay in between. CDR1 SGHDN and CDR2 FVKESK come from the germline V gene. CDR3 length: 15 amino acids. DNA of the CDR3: TGTGCCAGCAGCCAATCAAAGGGGTTTGACTATGGCTACACCTTC. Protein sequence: CASSQSKGFDYGYTF.

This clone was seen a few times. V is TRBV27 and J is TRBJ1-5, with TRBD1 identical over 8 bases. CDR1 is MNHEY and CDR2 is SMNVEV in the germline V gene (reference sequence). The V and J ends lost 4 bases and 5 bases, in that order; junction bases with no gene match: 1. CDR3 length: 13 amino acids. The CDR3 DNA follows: TGTGCCAGCAGTTCGGACAGGGATCAGCCCCAGCATTTT. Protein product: CASSSDRDQPQHF.

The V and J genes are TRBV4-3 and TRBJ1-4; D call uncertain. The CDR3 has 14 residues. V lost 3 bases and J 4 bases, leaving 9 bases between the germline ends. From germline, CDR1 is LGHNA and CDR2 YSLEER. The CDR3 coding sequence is TGCGCCAGCAGCCAGACAAGGTTTAATGAAAAACTGTTTTTT. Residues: CASSQTRFNEKLFF.

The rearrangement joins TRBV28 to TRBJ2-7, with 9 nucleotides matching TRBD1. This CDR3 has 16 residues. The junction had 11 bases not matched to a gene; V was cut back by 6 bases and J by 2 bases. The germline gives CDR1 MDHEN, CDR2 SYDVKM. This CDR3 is CASSWDRERGTYEQYV. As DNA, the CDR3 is TGTGCCAGCAGCTGGGACAGGGAAAGAGGGACCTACGAGCAGTACGTC.

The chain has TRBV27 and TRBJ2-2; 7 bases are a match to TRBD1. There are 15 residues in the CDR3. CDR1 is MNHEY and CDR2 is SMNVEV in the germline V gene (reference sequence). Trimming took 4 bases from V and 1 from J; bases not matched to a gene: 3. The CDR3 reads CASSSRQGNTGELFF. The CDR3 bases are TGTGCCAGCAGTTCGAGACAGGGGAACACCGGGGAGCTGTTTTTT.

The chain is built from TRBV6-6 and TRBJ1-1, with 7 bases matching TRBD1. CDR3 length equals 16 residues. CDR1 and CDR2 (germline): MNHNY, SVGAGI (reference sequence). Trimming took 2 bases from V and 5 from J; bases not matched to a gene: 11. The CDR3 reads CASSYPKGQPGTEAFF. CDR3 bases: TGTGCCAGCAGTTACCCCAAGGGACAGCCGGGTACTGAAGCTTTCTTT.

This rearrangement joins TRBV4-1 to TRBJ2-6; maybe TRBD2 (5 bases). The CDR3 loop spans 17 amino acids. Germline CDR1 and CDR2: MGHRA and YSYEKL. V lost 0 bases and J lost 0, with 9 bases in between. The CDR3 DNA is TGCGCCAGCAGCCAAGAACCCGGACTCTCTGGGGCCAACGTCCTGACTTTC. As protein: CASSQEPGLSGANVLTF.

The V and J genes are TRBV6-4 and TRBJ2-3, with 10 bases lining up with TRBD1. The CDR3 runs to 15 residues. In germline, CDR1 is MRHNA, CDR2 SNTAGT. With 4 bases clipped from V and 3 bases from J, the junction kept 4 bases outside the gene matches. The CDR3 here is CASSAGTGETDTQYF. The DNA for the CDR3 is TGTGCCAGCAGTGCCGGGACAGGGGAAACAGATACGCAGTATTTT.

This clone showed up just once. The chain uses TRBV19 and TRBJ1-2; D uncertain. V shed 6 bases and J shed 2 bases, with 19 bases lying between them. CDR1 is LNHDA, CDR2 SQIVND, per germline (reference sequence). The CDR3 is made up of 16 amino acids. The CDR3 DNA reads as TGTGCCAGTAGGCGACCGGTGGCAGAGAGGAACTATGGCTACACCTTC. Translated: CASRRPVAERNYGYTF.

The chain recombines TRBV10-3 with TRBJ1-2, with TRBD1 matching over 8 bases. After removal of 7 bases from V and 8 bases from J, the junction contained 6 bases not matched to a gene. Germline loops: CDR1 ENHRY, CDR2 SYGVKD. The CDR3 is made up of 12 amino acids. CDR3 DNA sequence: TGTGCCATCACTGGACAGGGTCCGGGCTACACCTTC. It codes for CAITGQGPGYTF.

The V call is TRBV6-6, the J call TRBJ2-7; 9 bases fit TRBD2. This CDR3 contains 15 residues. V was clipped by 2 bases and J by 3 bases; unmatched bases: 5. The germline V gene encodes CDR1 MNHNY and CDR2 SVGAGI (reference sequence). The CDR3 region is CASSYPPAGGYEQYF. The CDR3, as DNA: TGTGCCAGCAGTTACCCCCCAGCGGGGGGCTACGAGCAGTACTTC.

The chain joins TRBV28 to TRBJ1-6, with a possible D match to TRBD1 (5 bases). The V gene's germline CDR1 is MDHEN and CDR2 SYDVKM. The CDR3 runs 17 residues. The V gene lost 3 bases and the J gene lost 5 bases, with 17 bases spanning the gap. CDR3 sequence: CASSLVQGPVNNSPLHF. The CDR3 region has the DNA TGTGCCAGCAGTTTGGTGCAGGGCCCAGTAAATAATTCACCCCTCCACTTT.

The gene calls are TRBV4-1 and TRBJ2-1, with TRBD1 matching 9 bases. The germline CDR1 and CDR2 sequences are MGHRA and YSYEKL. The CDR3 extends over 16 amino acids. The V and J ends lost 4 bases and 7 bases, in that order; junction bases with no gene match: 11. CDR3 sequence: CASSLLPGQGGNEQFF. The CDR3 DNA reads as TGCGCCAGCAGCCTCTTGCCGGGACAGGGAGGGAATGAGCAGTTCTTC.